This is a list of T cell receptor beta chains from one sample in a study of early stage breast cancer tumors. Libraries were prepared by immunoSEQ multiplex PCR; TCRdb keeps only in-frame clonotypes and omits some of them. In the table there are more than 55,000 clones, about 74% of which are singletons. The source material was blood. All receptors derive from a person younger than 45 with breast cancer. CDR3s include the opening cysteine and the closing phenylalanine or tryptophan. D genes are given only for firm matches. Expanded clones get a size class; other rows say once, few or many, or leave the size out.

J gene,clone size,D gene,V gene,CDR3 protein,CDR3 DNA
TRBJ1-5,.,.,TRBV21-1,CASSVSVDQEPHAPAHQPQHF,TGTGCCAGCAGCGTAAGCGTGGATCAGGAGCCCCACGCCCCAGCCCATCAGCCCCAGCATTTT
TRBJ2-7,.,.,TRBV11-3,CASSLGRGALDEQYF,TGTGCCAGCAGCTTAGGGAGGGGGGCATTGGACGAGCAGTACTTC
TRBJ2-1,.,TRBD2,TRBV5-5,CASSLGGGPYNEQFF,TGTGCCAGCAGCTTGGGGGGAGGGCCTTACAATGAGCAGTTCTTC
TRBJ2-1,once,TRBD2,TRBV14,CASSMTSGRGDYYNEQFF,TGTGCCAGCAGCATGACTAGCGGGAGAGGAGATTACTACAATGAGCAGTTCTTC
TRBJ2-7,.,.,TRBV15,CATSRDVVRDTYEQYF,TGTGCCACCAGCAGAGATGTCGTGCGGGACACCTACGAGCAGTACTTC
TRBJ2-1,.,TRBD1,TRBV9,CASSARQGVSYNEQFF,TGTGCCAGCAGCGCTAGACAGGGGGTATCCTACAATGAGCAGTTCTTC
TRBJ2-1,.,TRBD2,TRBV5-8,CASSLKYGLAAYNEQFF,TGTGCCAGCAGCTTGAAATACGGACTAGCGGCTTACAATGAGCAGTTCTTC
TRBJ2-1,.,TRBD2,TRBV5-1,CASSLGLAGTSYNEQFF,TGCGCCAGCAGCTTGGGACTAGCGGGGACCTCCTACAATGAGCAGTTCTTC
TRBJ1-2,.,.,TRBV19,CASSIPDSLGWYGYTF,TGTGCCAGTAGTATCCCGGACAGCCTGGGGTGGTATGGCTACACCTTC
TRBJ2-3,.,.,TRBV15,CATSRLGLLTDTQYF,TGTGCCACCAGCAGACTAGGCCTACTCACAGATACGCAGTATTTT
TRBJ2-5,.,.,TRBV30,CAWRAGTHQETQYF,TGTGCCTGGAGGGCCGGGACTCACCAAGAGACCCAGTACTTC
TRBJ1-5,few,.,TRBV10-1,CASSSLGNQPQHF,TGCGCCAGCAGTTCATTGGGAAATCAGCCCCAGCATTTT
TRBJ1-4,.,TRBD1,TRBV6-1,CASRRDRSNEKLFF,TGTGCCAGCAGGAGGGACAGGTCTAATGAAAAACTGTTTTTT
TRBJ2-1,.,TRBD2,TRBV4-2,CASSQDGPSGDNEQFF,TGTGCCAGCAGCCAAGATGGGCCTAGCGGTGACAATGAGCAGTTCTTC
TRBJ2-1,few,TRBD2,TRBV7-9,CASSPLGAGVNNEQFF,TGTGCCAGCAGCCCCTTGGGAGCGGGAGTGAATAATGAGCAGTTCTTC
TRBJ2-7,.,.,TRBV11-3,CASSQGVRGSYEQYF,TGTGCCAGCAGTCAGGGGGTTCGGGGGTCCTACGAGCAGTACTTC
TRBJ1-1,.,.,TRBV7-3,CASSLNPALPGPGTEAFF,TGTGCCAGCAGCTTAAATCCCGCCTTACCAGGGCCCGGCACTGAAGCTTTCTTT
TRBJ1-1,.,.,TRBV7-9,CASSFGRVGLRGAEAFF,TGTGCCAGCAGCTTCGGCAGGGTTGGGCTGCGCGGGGCTGAAGCTTTCTTT
TRBJ2-1,.,.,TRBV15,CATSRDQNEQFF,TGTGCCACCAGCAGAGATCAGAATGAGCAGTTCTTC
TRBJ2-7,.,TRBD1,TRBV7-9,CASNLGGQAYEQYF,TGTGCCAGCAACTTAGGGGGACAGGCTTACGAGCAGTACTTC
TRBJ2-3,.,TRBD2,TRBV18,CASSAWTSGSGSTDTQYF,TGTGCCAGCTCAGCCTGGACTAGCGGGAGTGGATCGACAGATACGCAGTATTTT